The clone carrying this TCR beta chain was detected a few times. Its antigen is as yet unknown. Using a J-beta primer mix together with a sample-barcoded 5' primer, a second PCR was run for about 6 to 12 cycles. TCRdb re-derived calls from the 5' RACE reads in MiXCR, one entry per CDR3 protein. This table holds 1.2 million to 1.5 million distinct CDR3 sequences, roughly 64% found once. Each sample used at least 6 million PBMCs. The record originates from a study of blood T cells in healthy people across ages. The wider study: Template-switching capture recovered about one barcoded beta molecule per two T cells.

General study findings and limits: Naive CD4+ cells and diversity were both higher in long-lived donors than in aged donors.

Sequencing was performed on blood. The sequence derives from a man in his late teens or twenties in good health.

CDR3 sequence (DNA): TGTGCCAGCAGCACCCTAGGGACAGGGGCTCACAATGAGCAGTTCTTC. It encodes CASSTLGTGAHNEQFF. The chain couples TRBV7-9 to TRBJ2-1; the match to TRBD1 covers 10 bases. V was clipped by 5 bases and J by 5 bases; unmatched bases: 9. The length of the CDR3 is 16 residues. CDR1 is SEHNR and CDR2 is FQNEAQ in the germline V gene (reference sequence). Full variable domain (remainder filled in from reference TRBV7-9 and TRBJ2-1): DTGVSQNPRHKITKRGQNVTFRCDPISEHNRLYWYRQTLGQGPEFLTYFQNEAQLEKSRLLSDRFSAERPKGSFSTLEIQRTEQGDSAMYLCASSTLGTGAHNEQFFGPGTRLTVL.